The present T cell receptor beta chain was sequenced within a study of blood T cells in healthy people across ages. Study conclusions and caveats: Versus aged donors, long-lived donors had higher diversity and more naive CD4+ cells. With age, beta diversity per million T cells declined roughly linearly, significantly by 35 to 40.

With a J-beta primer mix and a sample-barcoded 5' primer, a second PCR ran 7 to 11 cycles. A single record per CDR3 protein comes from TCRdb applying MiXCR to the 5' RACE reads. The repertoire includes 500,000 to 650,000 distinct CDR3 sequences, around a quarter of them detected once, and roughly 3.5% sits in the top ten. Peripheral blood from each donor was collected in a volume of 8.5 to 10 milliliters. Worth noting for this clonotype: Antigen: not known.

V lost 5 bases, J lost 4 bases, and 11 bases lay in between. Germline assignment: CDR1 MNHNY and CDR2 SVGAGI (reference sequence). The CDR3 length is 13 residues. The data also belong to a second study, concerning T cells of mothers and their children. That report adds: Sequencing got over 8 million TCR beta CDR3 reads from each mother and several million from each child.

Sequencing was done on a sample of blood. This receptor was identified in a boy aged 2-15 years in good health. V gene TRBV6-6 combines with J gene TRBJ1-2; TRBD1 might be the D (6 bases). The DNA of the CDR3 is TGTGCCAGCAGTCCCGGGGGCCGCTATGGCTACACCTTC. It yields the protein CASSPGGRYGYTF.